This TCR beta chain was recovered during a study of blood T cell repertoires in COVID-19. The wider study: PBMCs, B-cell-depleted T cells, or T cells were the source of the cDNA or gDNA that made up the material.

As originally analysed: Using reference gene primer amplification, nucleated cell counts were estimated. Measured with immunoSEQ multiplex PCR; TCRdb has only the in-frame clones, and not every one. V and J calls and clone size are those listed in that table; D and trimming were worked out from the DNA. The table includes under 300,000 clones, 86% detected once. Trimming pared 6 bases from V and 1 base from J, leaving 16 bases between. Per the germline V gene, CDR1 is MDHEN and CDR2 is SYDVKM. There are 16 residues in the CDR3. The chain has TRBV28 and TRBJ1-5, with D possibly being TRBD1 (5 bases). The receptor's source is a woman aged 70-85 years with COVID-19, enrolled during active disease. The sequenced material came from peripheral blood. CDR3 protein: CASRRGIRLSNQPQHF. The CDR3, as DNA: TGTGCCAGCAGACGGGGGATACGGCTGAGCAATCAGCCCCAGCATTTT.